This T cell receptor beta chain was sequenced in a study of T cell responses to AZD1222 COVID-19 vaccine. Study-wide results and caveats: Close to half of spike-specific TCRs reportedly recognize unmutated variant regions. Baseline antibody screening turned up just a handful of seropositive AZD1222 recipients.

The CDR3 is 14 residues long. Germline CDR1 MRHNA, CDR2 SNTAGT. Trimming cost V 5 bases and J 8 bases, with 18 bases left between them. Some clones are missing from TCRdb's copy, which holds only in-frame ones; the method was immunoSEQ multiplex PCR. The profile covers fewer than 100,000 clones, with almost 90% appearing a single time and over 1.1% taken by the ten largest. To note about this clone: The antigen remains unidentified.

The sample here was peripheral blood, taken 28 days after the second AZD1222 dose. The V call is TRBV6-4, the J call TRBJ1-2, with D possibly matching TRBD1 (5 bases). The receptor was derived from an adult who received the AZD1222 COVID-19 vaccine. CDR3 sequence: CASSLSGARGGYTF. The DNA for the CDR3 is TGTGCCAGCAGTCTCTCTGGGGCCCGAGGGGGCTACACCTTC.